This TCR beta chain is drawn from a study of T cell changes during pregnancy in multiple sclerosis. Sequenced by immunoSEQ multiplex PCR; TCRdb stores in-frame clones only, minus some. The sample yields approximately 50,000 clones, around 94% seen once. This clonotype originated in a female donor with multiple sclerosis, enrolled in a pregnancy study. The sequencing here drew on CD4+ T cells from peripheral blood mononuclear cells, taken in the third trimester of pregnancy.

CDR3 sequence (DNA): TGTGCCAGCAGTTACCCTGGGGGGGGAGCTTTCTTT. Amino acids: CASSYPGGGAFF. The rearrangement uses TRBV6-5 and TRBJ1-1; weak D call: TRBD1 (5 bases). CDR3 length: 12 amino acids. Germline V lookup: CDR1 MNHEY, CDR2 SVGAGI. Trimming left V 2 bases short and J 10 bases short, with 11 bases between.